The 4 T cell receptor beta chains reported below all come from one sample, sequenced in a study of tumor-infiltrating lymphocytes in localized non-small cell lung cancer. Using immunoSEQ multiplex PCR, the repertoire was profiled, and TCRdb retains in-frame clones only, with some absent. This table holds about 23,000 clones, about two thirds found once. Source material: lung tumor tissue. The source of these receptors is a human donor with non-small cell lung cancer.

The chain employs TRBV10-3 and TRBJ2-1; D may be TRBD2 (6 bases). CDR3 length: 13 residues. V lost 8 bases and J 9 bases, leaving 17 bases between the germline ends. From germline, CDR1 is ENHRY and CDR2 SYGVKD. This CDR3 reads CAISRDSEGEQFF. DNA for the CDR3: TGTGCCATCTCGCGGGACTCAGAGGGTGAGCAGTTCTTC.

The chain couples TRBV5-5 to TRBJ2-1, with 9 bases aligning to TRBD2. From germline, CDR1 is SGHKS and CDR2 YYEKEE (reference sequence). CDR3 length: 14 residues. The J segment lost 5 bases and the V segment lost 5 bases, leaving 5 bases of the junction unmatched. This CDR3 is CASRGGLANNEQFF. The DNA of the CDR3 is TGTGCCAGCAGGGGGGGACTAGCCAACAATGAGCAGTTCTTC.

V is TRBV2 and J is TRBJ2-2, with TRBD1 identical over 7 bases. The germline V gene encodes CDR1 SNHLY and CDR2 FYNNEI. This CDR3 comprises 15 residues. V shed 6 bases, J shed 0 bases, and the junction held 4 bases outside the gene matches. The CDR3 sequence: CASRKDRTNTGELFF. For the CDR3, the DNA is TGTGCCAGCAGGAAGGACAGGACGAACACCGGGGAGCTGTTTTTT.

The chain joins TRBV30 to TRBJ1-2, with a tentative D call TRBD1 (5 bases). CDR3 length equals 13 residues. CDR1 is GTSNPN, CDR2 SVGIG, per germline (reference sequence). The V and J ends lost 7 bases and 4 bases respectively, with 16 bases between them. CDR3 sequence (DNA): TGTGCCTCGTTGAGGGGAGGAAGCTATGGCTACACCTTC. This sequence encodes CASLRGGSYGYTF.